This T cell receptor (beta chain) derives from a study of cytomegalovirus exposure and HLA in healthy donors. The study, taken as a whole, reports: The classifier was said to identify cytomegalovirus status with high specificity and sensitivity.

With 7 bases removed from V and 4 bases from J, the gap between germline ends came to 14 bases. The CDR3 spans 14 residues. Germline CDR1 reads MNHNS; CDR2 reads SASEGT. The study ran its PCR with 60 Vbeta and 13 Jbeta primers. Clones were sequenced by immunoSEQ multiplex PCR, and TCRdb holds only the in-frame ones, with some missing. The repertoire includes just over 150,000 clones, around 84% of them detected once, and 1.9% sits in the top ten. To note about this clone: The antigen is not known.

This chain links TRBV6-1 with TRBJ1-5; possible D gene TRBD1, 5 bases. What was sequenced was PBMCs. This clonotype originated in a man between 18 and 35 years old in good health and CMV-seronegative. The CDR3 region has the DNA TGTGCCAGCACAACCAGGGTAGAGAATCAGCCCCAGCATTTT. It codes for CASTTRVENQPQHF.